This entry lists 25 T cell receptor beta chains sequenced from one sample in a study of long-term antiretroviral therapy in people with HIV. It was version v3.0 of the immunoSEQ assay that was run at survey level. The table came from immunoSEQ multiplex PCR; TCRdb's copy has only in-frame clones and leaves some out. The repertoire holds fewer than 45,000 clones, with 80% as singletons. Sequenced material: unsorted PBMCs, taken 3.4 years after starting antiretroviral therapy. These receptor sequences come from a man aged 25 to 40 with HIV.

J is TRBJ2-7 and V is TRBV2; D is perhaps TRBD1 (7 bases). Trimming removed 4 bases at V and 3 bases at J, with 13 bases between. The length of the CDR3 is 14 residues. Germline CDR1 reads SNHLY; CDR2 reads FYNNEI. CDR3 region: CASSVYQGGYEQYF. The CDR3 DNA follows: TGTGCCAGCAGTGTATATCAGGGGGGCTACGAGCAGTACTTC.

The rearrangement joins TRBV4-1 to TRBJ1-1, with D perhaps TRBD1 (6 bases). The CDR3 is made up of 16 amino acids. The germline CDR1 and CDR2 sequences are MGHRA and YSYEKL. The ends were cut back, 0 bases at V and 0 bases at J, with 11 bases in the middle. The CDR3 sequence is CASSQDGTYMNTEAFF. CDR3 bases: TGCGCCAGCAGCCAAGATGGGACATACATGAACACTGAAGCTTTCTTT.

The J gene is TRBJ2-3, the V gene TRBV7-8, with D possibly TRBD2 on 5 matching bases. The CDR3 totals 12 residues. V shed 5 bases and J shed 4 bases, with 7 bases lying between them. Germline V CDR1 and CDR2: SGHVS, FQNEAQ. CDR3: CASSQLADTQYF. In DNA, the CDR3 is TGTGCCAGCAGCCAACTAGCAGATACGCAGTATTTT. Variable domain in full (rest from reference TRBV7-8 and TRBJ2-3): GAGVSQSPRYKVAKRGQDVALRCDPISGHVSLFWYQQALGQGPEFLTYFQNEAQLDKSGLPSDRFFAERPEGSVSTLKIQRTQQEDSAVYLCASSQLADTQYFGPGTRLTVL.

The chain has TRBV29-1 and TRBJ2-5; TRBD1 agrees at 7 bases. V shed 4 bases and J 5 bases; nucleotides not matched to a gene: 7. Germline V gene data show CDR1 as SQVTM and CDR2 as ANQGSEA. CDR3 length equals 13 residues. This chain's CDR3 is CSVGARGRETQYF. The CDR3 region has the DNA TGCAGCGTTGGGGCTAGGGGGCGGGAGACCCAGTACTTC. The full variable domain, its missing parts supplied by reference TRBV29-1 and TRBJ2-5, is SAVISQKPSRDICQRGTSLTIQCQVDSQVTMMFWYRQQPGQSLTLIATANQGSEATYESGFVIDKFPISRPNLTFSTLTVSNMSPEDSSIYLCSVGARGRETQYFGPGTRLLVL.

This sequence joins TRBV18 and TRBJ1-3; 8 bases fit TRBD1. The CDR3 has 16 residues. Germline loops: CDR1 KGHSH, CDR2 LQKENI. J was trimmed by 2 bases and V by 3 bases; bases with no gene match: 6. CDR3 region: CASSPRDRTTGNTIYF. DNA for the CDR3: TGTGCCAGCTCACCCCGGGACAGGACTACTGGAAACACCATATATTTT.

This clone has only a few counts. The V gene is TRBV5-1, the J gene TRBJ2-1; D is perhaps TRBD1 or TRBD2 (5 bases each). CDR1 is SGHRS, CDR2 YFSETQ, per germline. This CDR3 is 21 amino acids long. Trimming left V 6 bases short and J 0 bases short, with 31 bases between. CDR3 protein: CASMGRTGTPAGQSSYNEQFF. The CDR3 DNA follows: TGCGCCAGCATGGGGAGAACAGGAACCCCGGCCGGCCAGAGCTCCTACAATGAGCAGTTCTTC.

CDR3 sequence: CASSVASGEGDGYTF. CDR3 sequence (DNA): TGTGCCAGCAGCGTAGCGTCCGGGGAGGGCGACGGCTACACCTTC. The chain carries TRBV9 and TRBJ1-2; D unresolved. Trimming removed 0 bases at V and 8 bases at J, with 17 bases between. This CDR3 is built from 15 residues. Germline CDR1 and CDR2: SGDLS and YYNGEE.

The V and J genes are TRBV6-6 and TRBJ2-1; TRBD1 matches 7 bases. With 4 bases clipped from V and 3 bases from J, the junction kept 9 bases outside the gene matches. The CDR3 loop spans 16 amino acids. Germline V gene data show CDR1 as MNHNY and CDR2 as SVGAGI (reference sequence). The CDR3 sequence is CASSSNRGTNYNEQFF. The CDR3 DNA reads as TGTGCCAGCAGTTCGAACAGGGGTACAAACTACAATGAGCAGTTCTTC.

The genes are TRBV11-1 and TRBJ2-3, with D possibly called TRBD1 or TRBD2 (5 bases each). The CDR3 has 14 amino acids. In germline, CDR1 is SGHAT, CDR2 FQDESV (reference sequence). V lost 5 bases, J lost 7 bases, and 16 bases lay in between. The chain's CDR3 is CASSIDSIGNTQYF. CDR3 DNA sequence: TGTGCCAGCAGCATAGACAGCATCGGGAATACGCAGTATTTT. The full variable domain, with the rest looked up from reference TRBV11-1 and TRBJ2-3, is EAEVAQSPRYKITEKSQAVAFWCDPISGHATLYWYRQILGQGPELLVQFQDESVVDDSQLPKDRFSAERLKGVDSTLKIQPAELGDSAMYLCASSIDSIGNTQYFGPGTRLTVL.

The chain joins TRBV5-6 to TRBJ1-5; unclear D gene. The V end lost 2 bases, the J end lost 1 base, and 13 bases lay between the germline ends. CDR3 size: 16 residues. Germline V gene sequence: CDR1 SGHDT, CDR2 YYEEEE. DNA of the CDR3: TGTGCCAGCAGCTTCTTAGGAGGGCCGAGCAATCAGCCCCAGCATTTT. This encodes CASSFLGGPSNQPQHF.

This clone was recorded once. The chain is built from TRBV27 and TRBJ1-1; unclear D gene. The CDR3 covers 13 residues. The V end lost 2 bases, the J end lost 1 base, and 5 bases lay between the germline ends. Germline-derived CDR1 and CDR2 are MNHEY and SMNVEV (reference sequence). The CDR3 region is CASSLQQNTEAFF. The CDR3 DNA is TGTGCCAGCAGTTTACAGCAGAACACTGAAGCTTTCTTT.

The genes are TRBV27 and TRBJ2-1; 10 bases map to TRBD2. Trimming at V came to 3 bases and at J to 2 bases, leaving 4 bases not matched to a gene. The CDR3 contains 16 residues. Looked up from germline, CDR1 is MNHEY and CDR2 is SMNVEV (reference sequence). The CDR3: CASSFKGLAAYNEQFF. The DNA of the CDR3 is TGTGCCAGCAGTTTTAAAGGACTAGCGGCCTACAATGAGCAGTTCTTC.

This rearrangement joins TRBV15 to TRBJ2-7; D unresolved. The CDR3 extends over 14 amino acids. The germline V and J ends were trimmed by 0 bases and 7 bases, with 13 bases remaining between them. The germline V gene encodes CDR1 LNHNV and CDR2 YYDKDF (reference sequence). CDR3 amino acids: CATSRDYGFWEQYF. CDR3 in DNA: TGTGCCACCAGCAGAGATTATGGGTTCTGGGAGCAGTACTTC.

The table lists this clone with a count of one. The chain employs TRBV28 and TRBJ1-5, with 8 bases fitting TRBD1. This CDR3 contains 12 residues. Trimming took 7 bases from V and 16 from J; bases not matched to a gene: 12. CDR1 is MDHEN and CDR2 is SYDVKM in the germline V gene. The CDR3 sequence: CASTRWGRGLHF. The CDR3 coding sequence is TGTGCCAGCACCCGGTGGGGCAGGGGGCTACATTTT. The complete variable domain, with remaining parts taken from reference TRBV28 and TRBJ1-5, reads DVKVTQSSRYLVKRTGEKVFLECVQDMDHENMFWYRQDPGLGLRLIYFSYDVKMKEKGDIPEGYSVSREKKERFSLILESASTNQTSMYLCASTRWGRGLHFGDGTRLSIL.

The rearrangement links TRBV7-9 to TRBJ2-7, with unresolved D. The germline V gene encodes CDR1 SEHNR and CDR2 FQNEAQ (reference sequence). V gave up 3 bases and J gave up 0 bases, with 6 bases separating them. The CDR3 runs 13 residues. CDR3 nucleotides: TGTGCCAGCAGCTTTGGGCCCTCCTACGAGCAGTACTTC. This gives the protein CASSFGPSYEQYF.

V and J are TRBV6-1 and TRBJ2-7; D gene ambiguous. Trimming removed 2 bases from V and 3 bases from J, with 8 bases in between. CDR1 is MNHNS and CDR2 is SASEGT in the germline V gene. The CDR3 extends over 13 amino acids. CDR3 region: CASSEPPYYEQYF. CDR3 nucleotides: TGTGCCAGCAGTGAACCCCCCTACTACGAGCAGTACTTC.

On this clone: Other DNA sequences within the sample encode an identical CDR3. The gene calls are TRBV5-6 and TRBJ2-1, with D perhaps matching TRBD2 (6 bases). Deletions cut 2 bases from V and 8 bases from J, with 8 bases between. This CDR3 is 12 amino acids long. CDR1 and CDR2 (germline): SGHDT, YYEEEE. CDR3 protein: CASSFGTHEQFF. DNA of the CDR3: TGTGCCAGCAGCTTCGGGACTCATGAGCAGTTCTTC.

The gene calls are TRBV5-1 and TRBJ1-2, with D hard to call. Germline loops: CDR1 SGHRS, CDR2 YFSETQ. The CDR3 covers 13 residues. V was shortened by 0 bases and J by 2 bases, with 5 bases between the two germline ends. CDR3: CASSLEGNYGYTF. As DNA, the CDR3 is TGCGCCAGCAGCTTGGAGGGAAACTATGGCTACACCTTC.

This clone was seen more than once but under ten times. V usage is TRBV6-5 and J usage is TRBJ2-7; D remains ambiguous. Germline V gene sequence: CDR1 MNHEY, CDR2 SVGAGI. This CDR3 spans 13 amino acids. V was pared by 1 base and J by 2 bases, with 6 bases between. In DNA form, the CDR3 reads TGTGCCAGCAGTTACTTGAATGCCTACGAGCAGTACTTC. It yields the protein CASSYLNAYEQYF.

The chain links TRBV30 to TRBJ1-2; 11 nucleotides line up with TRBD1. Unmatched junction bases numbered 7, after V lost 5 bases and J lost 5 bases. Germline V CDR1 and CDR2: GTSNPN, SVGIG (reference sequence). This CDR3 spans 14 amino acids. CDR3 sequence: CAWWGDRGMYGYTF. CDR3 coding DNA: TGTGCCTGGTGGGGGGACAGGGGGATGTATGGCTACACCTTC.

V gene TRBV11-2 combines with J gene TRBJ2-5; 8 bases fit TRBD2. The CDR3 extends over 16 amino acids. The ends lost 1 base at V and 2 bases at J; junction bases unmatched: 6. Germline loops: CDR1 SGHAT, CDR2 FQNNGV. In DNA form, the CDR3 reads TGTGCCAGCAGCTTAGGGGTACTAGCGGAACAAGAGACCCAGTACTTC. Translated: CASSLGVLAEQETQYF.

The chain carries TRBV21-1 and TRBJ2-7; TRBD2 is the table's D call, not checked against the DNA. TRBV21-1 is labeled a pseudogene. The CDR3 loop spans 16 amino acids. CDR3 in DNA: TGTGCCAGCAGCCGAAGGGACTACCGCGTCCCCCTCGAGCAGTACTTC. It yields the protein CASSRRDYRVPLEQYF.

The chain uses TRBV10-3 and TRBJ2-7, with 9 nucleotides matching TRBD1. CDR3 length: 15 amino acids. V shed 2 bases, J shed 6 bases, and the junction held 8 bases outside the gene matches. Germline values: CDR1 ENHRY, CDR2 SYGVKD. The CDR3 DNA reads TGTGCCATCAGTGAGATCGCGGGACAGGGTGCCGAGCAGTACTTC. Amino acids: CAISEIAGQGAEQYF.

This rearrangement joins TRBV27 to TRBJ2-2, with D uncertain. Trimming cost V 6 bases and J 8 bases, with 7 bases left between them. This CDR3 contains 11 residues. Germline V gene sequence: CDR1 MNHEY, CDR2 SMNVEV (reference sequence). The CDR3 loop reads CASSRRGELFF. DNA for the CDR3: TGTGCCAGCAGCCGCAGAGGGGAGCTGTTTTTT.

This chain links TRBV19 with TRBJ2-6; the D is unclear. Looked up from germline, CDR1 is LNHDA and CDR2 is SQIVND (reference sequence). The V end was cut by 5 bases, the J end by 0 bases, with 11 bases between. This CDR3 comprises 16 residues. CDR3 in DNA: TGTGCCAGTAGTTCACCAGGCTTCTCTGGGGCCAACGTCCTGACTTTC. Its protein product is CASSSPGFSGANVLTF.